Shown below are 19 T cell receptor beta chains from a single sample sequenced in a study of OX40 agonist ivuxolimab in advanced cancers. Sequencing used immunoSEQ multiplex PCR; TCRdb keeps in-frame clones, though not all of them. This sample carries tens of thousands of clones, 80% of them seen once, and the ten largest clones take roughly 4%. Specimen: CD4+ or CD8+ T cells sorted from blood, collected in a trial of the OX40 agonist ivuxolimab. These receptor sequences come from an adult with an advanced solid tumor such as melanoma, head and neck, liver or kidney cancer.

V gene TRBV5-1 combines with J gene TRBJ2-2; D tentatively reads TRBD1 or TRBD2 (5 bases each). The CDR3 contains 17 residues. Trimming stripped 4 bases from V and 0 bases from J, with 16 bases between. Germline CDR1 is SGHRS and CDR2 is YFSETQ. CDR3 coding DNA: TGCGCCAGCAGCCCTGGGCCCCAGGGAGCGAACACCGGGGAGCTGTTTTTT. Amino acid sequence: CASSPGPQGANTGELFF.

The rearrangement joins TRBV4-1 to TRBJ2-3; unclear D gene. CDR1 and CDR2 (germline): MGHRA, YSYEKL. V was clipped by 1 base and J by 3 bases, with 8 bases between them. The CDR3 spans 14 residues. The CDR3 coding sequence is TGCGCCAGCAGCCAAGTACCGTTAACAGATACGCAGTATTTT. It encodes CASSQVPLTDTQYF.

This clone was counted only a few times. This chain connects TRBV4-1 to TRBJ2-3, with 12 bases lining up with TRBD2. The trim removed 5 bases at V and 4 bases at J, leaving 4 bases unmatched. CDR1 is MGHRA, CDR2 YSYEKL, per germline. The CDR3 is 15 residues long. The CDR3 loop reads CASSSLAGGSDTQYF. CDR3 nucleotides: TGCGCCAGCAGCTCACTAGCGGGAGGTTCAGATACGCAGTATTTT.

The CDR3 loop is CASRRTGSGNTIYF. CDR3 in DNA: TGTGCCAGTAGAAGGACGGGCTCTGGAAACACCATATATTTT. The chain links TRBV19 to TRBJ1-3; D is undetermined. CDR3 length: 14 residues. Germline-derived CDR1 and CDR2 are LNHDA and SQIVND (reference sequence). The germline V and J ends were trimmed by 6 bases and 0 bases, with 9 bases remaining between them.

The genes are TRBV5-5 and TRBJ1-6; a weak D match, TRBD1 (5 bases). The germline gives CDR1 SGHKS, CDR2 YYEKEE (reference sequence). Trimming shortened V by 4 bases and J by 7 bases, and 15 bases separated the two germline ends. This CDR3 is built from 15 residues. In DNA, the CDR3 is TGTGCCAGCAGCCCATCCGGGACTGTCAATTCACCCCTCCACTTT. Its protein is CASSPSGTVNSPLHF.

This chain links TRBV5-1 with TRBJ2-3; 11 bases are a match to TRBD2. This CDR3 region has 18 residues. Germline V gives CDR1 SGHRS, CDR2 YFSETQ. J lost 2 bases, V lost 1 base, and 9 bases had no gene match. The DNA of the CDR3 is TGCGCCAGCAGCTTGACTTGGACTAGCGGGCTGGTCACAGATACGCAGTATTTT. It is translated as CASSLTWTSGLVTDTQYF.

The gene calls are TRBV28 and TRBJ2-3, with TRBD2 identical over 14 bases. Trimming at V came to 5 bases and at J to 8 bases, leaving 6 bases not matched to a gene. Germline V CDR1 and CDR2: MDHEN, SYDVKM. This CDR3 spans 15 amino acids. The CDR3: CASSIGTSGSGTQYF. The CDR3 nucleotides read TGTGCCAGCAGTATAGGGACTAGCGGGAGTGGTACGCAGTATTTT. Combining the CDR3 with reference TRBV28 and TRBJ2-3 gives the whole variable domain DVKVTQSSRYLVKRTGEKVFLECVQDMDHENMFWYRQDPGLGLRLIYFSYDVKMKEKGDIPEGYSVSREKKERFSLILESASTNQTSMYLCASSIGTSGSGTQYFGPGTRLTVL.

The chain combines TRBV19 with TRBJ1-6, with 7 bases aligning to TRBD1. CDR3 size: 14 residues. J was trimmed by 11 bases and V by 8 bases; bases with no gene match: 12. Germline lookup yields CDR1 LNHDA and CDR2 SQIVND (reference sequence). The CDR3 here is CASRAGGSVTPLHF. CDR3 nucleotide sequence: TGTGCCAGTCGCGCAGGGGGTTCCGTGACACCCCTCCACTTT. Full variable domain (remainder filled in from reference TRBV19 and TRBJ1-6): DGGITQSPKYLFRKEGQNVTLSCEQNLNHDAMYWYRQDPGQGLRLIYYSQIVNDFQKGDIAEGYSVSREKKESFPLTVTSAQKNPTAFYLCASRAGGSVTPLHFGNGTRLTVT.

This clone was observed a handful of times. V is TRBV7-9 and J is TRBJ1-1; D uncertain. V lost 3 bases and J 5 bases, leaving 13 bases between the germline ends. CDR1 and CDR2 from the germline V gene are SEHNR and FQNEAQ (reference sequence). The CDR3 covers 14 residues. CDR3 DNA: TGTGCCAGCAGCTTCGGTCGCGGCGGGACTGAAGCTTTCTTT. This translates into CASSFGRGGTEAFF.

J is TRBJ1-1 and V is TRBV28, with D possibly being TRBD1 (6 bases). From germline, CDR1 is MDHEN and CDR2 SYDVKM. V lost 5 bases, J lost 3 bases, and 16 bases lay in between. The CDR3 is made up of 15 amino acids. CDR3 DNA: TGTGCCAGCAGTCAAGGCCTTAACAGGGACACTGAAGCTTTCTTT. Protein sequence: CASSQGLNRDTEAFF. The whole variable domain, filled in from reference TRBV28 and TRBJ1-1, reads DVKVTQSSRYLVKRTGEKVFLECVQDMDHENMFWYRQDPGLGLRLIYFSYDVKMKEKGDIPEGYSVSREKKERFSLILESASTNQTSMYLCASSQGLNRDTEAFFGQGTRLTVV.

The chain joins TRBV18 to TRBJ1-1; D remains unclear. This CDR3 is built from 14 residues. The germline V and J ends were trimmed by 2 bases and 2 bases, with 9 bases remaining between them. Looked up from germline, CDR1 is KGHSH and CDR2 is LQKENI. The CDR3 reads CASSPKGGNTEAFF. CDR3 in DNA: TGTGCCAGCTCACCAAAGGGTGGAAACACTGAAGCTTTCTTT.

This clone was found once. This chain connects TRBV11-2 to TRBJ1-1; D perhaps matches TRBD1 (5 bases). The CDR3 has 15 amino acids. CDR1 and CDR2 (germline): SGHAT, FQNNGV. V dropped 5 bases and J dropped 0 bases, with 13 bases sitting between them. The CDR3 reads CASSPQTDLNTEAFF. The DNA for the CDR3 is TGTGCCAGCAGCCCTCAGACAGATTTGAACACTGAAGCTTTCTTT.

The CDR3 region is CASSLRGAVTDTQYF. The DNA for the CDR3 is TGTGCCAGCAGTTTACGGGGAGCCGTCACAGATACGCAGTATTTT. V and J are TRBV28 and TRBJ2-3, with D tentatively TRBD2 (5 bases). V was trimmed by 2 bases and J by 2 bases, leaving 11 bases between them. The CDR3 is 15 residues long. CDR1 is MDHEN, CDR2 SYDVKM, per germline.

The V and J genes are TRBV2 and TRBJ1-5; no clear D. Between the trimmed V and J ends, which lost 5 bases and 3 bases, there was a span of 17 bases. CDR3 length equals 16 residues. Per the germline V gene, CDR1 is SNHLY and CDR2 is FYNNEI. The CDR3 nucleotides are TGTGCCAGCAGTTCCTCGACGGCCCAATACAATCAGCCCCAGCATTTT. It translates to CASSSSTAQYNQPQHF.

CDR3 sequence: CAISGGQQETQYF. CDR3 coding DNA: TGTGCCATCAGTGGCGGACAGCAAGAGACCCAGTACTTC. The V call is TRBV10-3, the J call TRBJ2-5; tentative D call: TRBD1 (6 bases). The CDR3 length is 13 residues. From germline, CDR1 is ENHRY and CDR2 SYGVKD. V dropped 4 bases and J dropped 2 bases, with 8 bases sitting between them.

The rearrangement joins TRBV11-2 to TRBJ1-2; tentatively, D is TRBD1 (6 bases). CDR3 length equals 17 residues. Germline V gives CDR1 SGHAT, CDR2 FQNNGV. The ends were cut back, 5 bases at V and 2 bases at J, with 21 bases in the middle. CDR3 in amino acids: CASSPSWGRTENYGYTF. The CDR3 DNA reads TGTGCCAGCAGCCCTAGTTGGGGGAGGACAGAAAACTATGGCTACACCTTC.

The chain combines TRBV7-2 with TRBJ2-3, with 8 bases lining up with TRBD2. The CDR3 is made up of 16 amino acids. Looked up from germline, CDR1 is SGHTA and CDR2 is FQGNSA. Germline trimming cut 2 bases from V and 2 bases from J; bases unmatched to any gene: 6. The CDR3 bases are TGTGCCAGCAGCTTATGGCGGGGGGCCATCACAGATACGCAGTATTTT. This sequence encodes CASSLWRGAITDTQYF.

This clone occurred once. This chain's CDR3 is CASGAGLAWTDTQYF. CDR3 bases: TGTGCCAGCGGCGCAGGACTAGCGTGGACAGATACGCAGTATTTT. The V and J genes are TRBV2 and TRBJ2-3; 9 bases are a match to TRBD2. Germline loops: CDR1 SNHLY, CDR2 FYNNEI. This CDR3 is 15 amino acids long. V gave up 8 bases and J gave up 3 bases; unmatched junction bases: 9.

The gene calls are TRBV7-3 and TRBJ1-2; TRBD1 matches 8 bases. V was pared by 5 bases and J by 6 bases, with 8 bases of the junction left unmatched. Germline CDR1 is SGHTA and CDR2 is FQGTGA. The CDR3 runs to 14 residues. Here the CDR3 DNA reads TGTGCCAGCAGCCGCCCGGACAGGGAGAATGGCTACACCTTC. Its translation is CASSRPDRENGYTF.